A selection of T cell receptor beta chains follows, all from one sample in a study of CD8+ T cells in alopecia areata. Profiled with immunoSEQ multiplex PCR; TCRdb holds only in-frame clones, not every one. This sample has fewer than 150,000 clones, with about two fifths found just once. The source material was CD4+ T cells sorted from blood. Receptors were obtained from a human donor with alopecia areata. Both conserved end residues are part of each CDR3. A D gene is named only where the DNA matches it firmly. Only part of the rows carry a size: once, few, many, or a class if the clone is expanded.

>TRBJ2-1|TRBD1|-|TRBV5-5
CASSVSQGGYNEQFF
TGTGCCAGCAGCGTCTCACAGGGGGGATACAATGAGCAGTTCTTC
>TRBJ1-2|-|-|TRBV9
CASSVASQNYGYTF
TGTGCCAGCAGCGTAGCCTCACAGAACTATGGCTACACCTTC
>TRBJ2-1|-|-|TRBV5-4
CASSLGQNYNEQFF
TGTGCCAGCAGCTTGGGACAAAACTACAATGAGCAGTTCTTC
>TRBJ2-7|TRBD1|few|TRBV6-5
CASSSGTGLEQYF
TGTGCCAGCAGCTCCGGGACAGGCCTCGAGCAGTACTTC
>TRBJ1-1|TRBD1|few|TRBV5-1
CASSSTGMNTEAFF
TGCGCCAGCAGCTCGACAGGGATGAACACTGAAGCTTTCTTT
>TRBJ2-7|TRBD2|-|TRBV28
CASSFPGGLSYEQYF
TGTGCCAGCAGTTTCCCGGGAGGCCTCTCCTACGAGCAGTACTTC
>TRBJ2-7|TRBD2|-|TRBV7-2
CASSPGGWEQYF
TGTGCCAGCAGCCCGGGAGGGTGGGAGCAGTACTTC
>TRBJ2-5|-|-|TRBV5-1
CASSPPTDGGTQYF
TGCGCCAGCAGCCCACCGACAGACGGCGGGACCCAGTACTTC
>TRBJ2-2|TRBD2|few|TRBV7-2
CASSLGSSGSTTGELFF
TGTGCCAGCAGCTTAGGATCTAGCGGGAGTACCACCGGGGAGCTGTTTTTT
>TRBJ1-1|TRBD1|-|TRBV30
CASGALGTGAPAFF
TGTGCCTCTGGAGCCTTAGGAACAGGGGCTCCAGCTTTCTTT
>TRBJ2-7|-|-|TRBV27
CASSLGQGLREQYF
TGTGCCAGCAGTTTAGGGCAGGGCCTTCGCGAGCAGTACTTC
>TRBJ2-1|TRBD1|few|TRBV28
CASIPRDRRNNEQFF
TGTGCCAGCATACCTCGGGACAGGCGAAACAATGAGCAGTTCTTC
>TRBJ1-1|-|-|TRBV7-9
CASSSLLGAGNTEAFF
TGTGCCAGCAGCTCGCTTTTGGGGGCGGGTAACACTGAAGCTTTCTTT
>TRBJ1-1|-|-|TRBV9
CASSVGRKRAYTEAFF
TGTGCCAGCAGCGTGGGACGTAAGAGGGCTTACACTGAAGCTTTCTTT
>TRBJ2-3|TRBD2|few|TRBV30
CAWSPEAGETDTQYF
TGTGCCTGGAGTCCAGAAGCGGGAGAAACAGATACGCAGTATTTT
>TRBJ2-1|TRBD2|-|TRBV7-2
CASSSGLALFLDEQFF
TGTGCCAGCAGCTCTGGACTAGCCCTGTTTTTGGATGAGCAGTTCTTC
>TRBJ2-7|TRBD1|once|TRBV28
CASRLSGTGSNEQYF
TGTGCCAGCAGATTAAGCGGGACAGGGTCAAACGAGCAGTACTTC
>TRBJ2-1|TRBD2|-|TRBV23-1
CASSQSLGTSGNNEQFF
TGCGCCAGCAGTCAATCCCTAGGGACTAGCGGCAACAATGAGCAGTTCTTC
>TRBJ2-6|-|few|TRBV29-1
CSVAAASGANVLTF
TGCAGCGTTGCGGCAGCCTCTGGGGCCAACGTCCTGACTTTC
>TRBJ1-2|TRBD1|-|TRBV29-1
CSVGTGDSFGYTF
TGCAGCGTTGGGACAGGGGACTCCTTTGGCTACACCTTC
>TRBJ2-1|-|-|TRBV20-1
CSADGVNEQFF
TGCAGTGCCGACGGAGTCAATGAGCAGTTCTTC
>TRBJ2-5|-|-|TRBV11-2
CASSSTRLGGQETQYF
TGTGCCAGCAGCTCCACACGACTAGGGGGACAAGAGACCCAGTACTTC
>TRBJ1-5|-|-|TRBV7-2
CASTPFRQLDQPQHF
TGTGCCAGCACCCCATTCAGGCAGCTGGATCAGCCCCAGCATTTT
>TRBJ1-2|-|once|TRBV7-2
CASSISGGGYGYTF
TGTGCCAGCAGCATCAGCGGGGGAGGCTATGGCTACACCTTC
>TRBJ1-1|TRBD1|-|TRBV23-1
CASSHRDRGRTEAFF
TGCGCCAGCAGTCACCGGGACAGGGGGAGGACTGAAGCTTTCTTT
>TRBJ2-1|TRBD2|-|TRBV7-3
CASSLGAGSYNEQFF
TGTGCCAGCAGCTTAGGAGCGGGAAGCTACAATGAGCAGTTCTTC
>TRBJ2-7|-|few|TRBV7-9
CASTNPGGRQASYEQYF
TGTGCCAGCACCAACCCTGGGGGTCGACAGGCCAGCTACGAGCAGTACTTC
>TRBJ2-3|-|-|TRBV29-1
CSVGRAGITDTQYF
TGCAGCGTTGGAAGGGCGGGGATCACAGATACGCAGTATTTT
>TRBJ2-5|-|-|TRBV29-1
CSVRQPQETQYF
TGCAGCGTACGACAGCCCCAAGAGACCCAGTACTTC
>TRBJ1-1|-|few|TRBV7-9
CASSVGGYTEAFF
TGTGCCAGCAGCGTGGGGGGATACACTGAAGCTTTCTTT
>TRBJ2-3|TRBD2|-|TRBV10-3
CAIKEAGGTDTQYF
TGTGCCATCAAAGAAGCGGGAGGCACAGATACGCAGTATTTT
>TRBJ2-7|-|-|TRBV5-1
CASSFGQYEQYF
TGCGCCAGCAGCTTTGGACAGTACGAGCAGTACTTC
>TRBJ2-1|-|few|TRBV18
CASSPRSSYNEQFF
TGTGCCAGCTCACCCAGGAGCTCCTACAATGAGCAGTTCTTC
>TRBJ2-7|-|few|TRBV29-1
CSVEGSGGLHEQYF
TGCAGCGTTGAAGGGTCAGGGGGACTCCACGAGCAGTACTTC